The T cell receptor (beta chain) under discussion was sequenced for a study of blood T cell repertoires in COVID-19. Study-wide background: Some COVID-19 samples were acute and others convalescent; all came from the United States, Italy and Spain. T cells, B-cell-depleted T cells, or PBMCs supplied cDNA or gDNA.

The CDR3 extends over 13 amino acids. In the source study's methods: It was from reference gene primer amplification that nucleated cell counts were estimated. Generated by immunoSEQ multiplex PCR, the TCRdb table keeps only in-frame clones and is missing some. Clone size and V and J calls were adopted from that table, with D and trimming inferred from the DNA. The repertoire holds 100,000 to 120,000 clones, with roughly 88% as singletons. The receptor's source is a human donor in a cohort sampled during active COVID-19. Sequenced input: peripheral blood. The chain couples TRBV12-2 to TRBJ2-3; the table assigns TRBD2, which was not confirmed against the DNA. TRBV12-2 is a known pseudogene. The CDR3 DNA follows: TGTGCAAGTCGAGCTAGCGACACAGATACGCAGTATTTT. It is translated as CASRASDTDTQYF.